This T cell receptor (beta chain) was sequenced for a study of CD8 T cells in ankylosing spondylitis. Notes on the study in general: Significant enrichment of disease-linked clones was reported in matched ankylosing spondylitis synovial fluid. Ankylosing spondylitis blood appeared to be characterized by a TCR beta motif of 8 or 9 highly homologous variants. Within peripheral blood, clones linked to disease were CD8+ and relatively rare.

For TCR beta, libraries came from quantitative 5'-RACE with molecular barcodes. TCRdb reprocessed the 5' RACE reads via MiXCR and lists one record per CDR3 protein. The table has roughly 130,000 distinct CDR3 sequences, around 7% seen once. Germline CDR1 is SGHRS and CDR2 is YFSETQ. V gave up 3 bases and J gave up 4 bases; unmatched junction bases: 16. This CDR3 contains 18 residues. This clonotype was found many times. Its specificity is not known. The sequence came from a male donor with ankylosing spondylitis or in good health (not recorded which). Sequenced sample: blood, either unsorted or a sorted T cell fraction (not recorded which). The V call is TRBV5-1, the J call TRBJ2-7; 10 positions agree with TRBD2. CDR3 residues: CASSSPSYPGLAIYEQYF. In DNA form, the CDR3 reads TGCGCCAGCAGCTCGCCCTCCTATCCGGGACTAGCGATTTACGAGCAGTACTTC. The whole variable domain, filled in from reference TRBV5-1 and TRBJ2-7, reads KAGVTQTPRYLIKTRGQQVTLSCSPISGHRSVSWYQQTPGQGLQFLFEYFSETQRNKGNFPGRFSGRQFSNSRSEMNVSTLELGDSALYLCASSSPSYPGLAIYEQYFGPGTRLTVT.